This T cell receptor beta chain was identified in a study of T cell responses to AZD1222 COVID-19 vaccine. Study-wide points: Repertoire sampling happened only post peak T cell response. Nearly half of spike-specific TCRs reportedly target variant regions that are unmutated in the B.1.351 and B.1.1.7 variants. CD4 TCRs covered the whole spike, strongest at regions 160-218 and 743-854. The study found Spike-specific TCR breadth and depth rose after two AZD1222 doses.

The germline gives CDR1 MDHEN, CDR2 SYDVKM. The CDR3 contains 14 residues. The ends were cut back, 8 bases at V and 0 bases at J, with 11 bases in the middle. On this clone itself: Antigen specificity is unknown.

Some clones are missing from TCRdb's copy, which holds only in-frame ones; the method was immunoSEQ multiplex PCR. This table has roughly 65,000 clones, 65% to 80% appearing once. J is TRBJ2-1 and V is TRBV28, with a possible D match to TRBD1 (5 bases). The clonotype comes from an adult in good health. The sample was peripheral blood, taken on day 0 of AZD1222 vaccination. The chain's CDR3 is CASGYRSSYNEQFF. The CDR3 bases are TGTGCCAGCGGATACAGGAGCTCCTACAATGAGCAGTTCTTC.